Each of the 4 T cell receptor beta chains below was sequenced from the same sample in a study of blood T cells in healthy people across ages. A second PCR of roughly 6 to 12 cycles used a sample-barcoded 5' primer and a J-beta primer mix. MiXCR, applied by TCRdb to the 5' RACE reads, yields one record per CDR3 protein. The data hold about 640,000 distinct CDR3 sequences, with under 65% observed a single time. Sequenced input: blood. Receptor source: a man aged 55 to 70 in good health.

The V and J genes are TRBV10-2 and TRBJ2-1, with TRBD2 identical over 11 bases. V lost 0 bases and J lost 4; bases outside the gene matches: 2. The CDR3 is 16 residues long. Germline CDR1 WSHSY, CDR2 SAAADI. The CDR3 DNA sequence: TGCGCCAGCAGTGAGTCTAGCGGGGGGGTGTACAATGAGCAGTTCTTC. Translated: CASSESSGGVYNEQFF.

The CDR3 DNA reads as TGTGCCAGCAGCGTATCCTTCTCCGGGACAGGCATCACAGATACGCAGTATTTT. Translated: CASSVSFSGTGITDTQYF. This sequence joins TRBV9 and TRBJ2-3; 8 bases agree with TRBD1. J was trimmed by 2 bases and V by 1 base; bases with no gene match: 12. Germline assignment: CDR1 SGDLS and CDR2 YYNGEE. There are 18 residues in the CDR3. Full variable domain (outside the CDR3, taken from reference TRBV9 and TRBJ2-3): DSGVTQTPKHLITATGQRVTLRCSPRSGDLSVYWYQQSLDQGLQFLIQYYNGEERAKGNILERFSAQQFPDLHSELNLSSLELGDSALYFCASSVSFSGTGITDTQYFGPGTRLTVL.

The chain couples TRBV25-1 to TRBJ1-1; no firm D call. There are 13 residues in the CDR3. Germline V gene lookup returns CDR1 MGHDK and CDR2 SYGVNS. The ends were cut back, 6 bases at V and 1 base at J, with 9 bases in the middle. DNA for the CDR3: TGTGCCAGCAGAATTCCGGGGAACACTGAAGCTTTCTTT. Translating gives CASRIPGNTEAFF.

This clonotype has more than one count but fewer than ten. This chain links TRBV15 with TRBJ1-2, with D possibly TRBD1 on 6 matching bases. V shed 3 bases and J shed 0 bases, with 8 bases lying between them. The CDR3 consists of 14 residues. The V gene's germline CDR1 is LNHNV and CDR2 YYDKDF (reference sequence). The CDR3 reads CATSRDSSNYGYTF. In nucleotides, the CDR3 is TGTGCCACCAGCAGGGACAGCTCTAACTATGGCTACACCTTC.